This section outlines one T cell receptor (beta chain) sequence together with its context. The table lists this clonotype with a few counts. What antigen it recognizes has not been identified. Base qualities are not at hand, and no much larger clone is one base apart. Sequencing took place on an Illumina NovaSeq 6000. TCRalpha and TCRbeta cDNA libraries were built by 5'RACE with constant-segment primers, adding sample barcodes and unique molecular identifiers. RNA was extracted from every sample with Trizol reagent. Amplification of the libraries took two PCR steps, and the second step added a second sample barcode plus Illumina TruSeq adapters. Sequencing of the libraries was done on an Illumina NovaSeq, producing 2 x 150 bp paired-end reads. In the authors' own workflow: With migec v1.2.7, reads were demultiplexed and then collapsed into UMI-guided consensus sequences. Using mixcr v2.1.11, UMI consensuses were aligned to TRA and TRB V and J templates and then assembled into clonotypes. A clonotype was counted as expanded or contracted only if both edgeR and NoisET called the change significant, with noise models trained on biological replicates. For edgeR calls, the thresholds were a false discovery rate-adjusted p below 0.01 and a log2 fold-change of 1. As an exploratory analysis of dynamics, max-normalized trajectories of the 1000 most abundant clonotypes were examined by PCA with hierarchical clustering. Each responding clone was given a CD4 or CD8 phenotype based on the CD4+ and CD8+ repertoires, which had been sequenced separately. TCRdb reworked the public reads: Q25 trimming with fastp, MiXCR clone assembly, productive beta chains retained. A single entry per CDR3 protein holds the most common genes and DNA from its merged rows. TCRdb's processing, not the authors', yielded these V and J calls. Within this sample are 350,000 to 500,000 distinct CDR3 sequences, with 15% to 20% of them counted one time only. Roughly 21% of the sample goes to the ten largest clones.

Ficoll-Paque density gradient centrifugation was used to isolate PBMCs. This entry belongs to a study of T-cell memory formation after mild COVID-19 (dated by TCRdb to the early 2020s). About the investigation overall: TCR sequence clusters from the two donors were found to be largely donor specific. T-cell clones expanding and contracting after mild COVID-19 in a couple of donors were tracked by longitudinal TCRalpha and TCRbeta repertoire sequencing. The cohort comprised two young, previously healthy adult volunteers, one female and one male.

Findings and caveats that apply to the study as a whole: Contracting CD4+ clones turned up mainly in the CM and EM memory subsets, whereas EMRA was where CD8+ clones were enriched. Whether the second-wave clones peaking on day 37 were SARS-CoV-2 specific was not confirmed. Only a couple of mild cases were covered by the study, and larger cohorts that include severe cases with pre-infection samples were considered necessary. Some responding clones were detected in pre-infection memory, suggesting pre-existing cross-reactive memory T cells joined the SARS-CoV-2 response. Clones contracting from day 15 to 85 had balanced CD4/CD8 phenotypes, while a second wave expanding from day 15 to 37 was biased towards CD4+.

The receptor was isolated from a man between 18 and 29 years old who had mild COVID-19 (a few samples of this study predate the infection). The sample titles of this study are shuffled in the database, so cell type and time point are left out; the donor was told from shared clones. Sequences were obtained from PBMCs or a T cell subset sorted from them (not recorded which).

The CDR3 reads as follows: CASSVGTWATEQYF. The DNA is as follows: TGTGCCAGCAGCGTAGGGACTTGGGCAACCGAGCAGTACTTC. The chain links TRBV9 with TRBJ2-7; the D gene is perhaps TRBD2, on 5 matching bases. The V and J ends are trimmed by 0 bases and 6 bases, leaving 13 bases between them. Measured from the cysteine to the phenylalanine, the CDR3 is 14 residues long. Solely the CDR3 DNA is kept, with 42 bases framed from the first base. From a lookup of the germline V gene, CDR1 and CDR2 are SGDLS and YYNGEE.